The 26 T cell receptor beta chains listed next were all sequenced from one sample in a study of cytomegalovirus exposure and HLA in healthy donors. A multiplex PCR was run with 60 Vbeta primers and 13 Jbeta primers. Sequencing was performed with immunoSEQ multiplex PCR; in TCRdb, only in-frame clones are kept and a portion is missing. In the table there are over 120,000 clones, about 10% of which are singletons. The specimen sequenced was PBMCs. All receptors derive from a man over 45 in good health and CMV-seronegative.

In DNA form, the CDR3 reads TGTGCCAGCAGCGTTCATGGTACAGCAGGGGGGAGTGGCTACACCTTC. It yields the protein CASSVHGTAGGSGYTF. The J gene is TRBJ1-2, the V gene TRBV9; 7 positions agree with TRBD1. Losses at the gene ends were 2 bases for V and 7 bases for J; bases not matched to a gene: 14. CDR1 is SGDLS and CDR2 is YYNGEE in the germline V gene. This CDR3 comprises 16 residues.

A few counts support this clone. V and J are TRBV2 and TRBJ2-3, with 9 nucleotides matching TRBD2. Looked up from germline, CDR1 is SNHLY and CDR2 is FYNNEI. V lost 10 bases to trimming and J lost 4 bases; unmatched junction nucleotides: 21. The CDR3 runs to 18 residues. DNA for the CDR3: TGTGCCATCCGGGGGAGTATAGCGGGAGTTCTCGAGGCAGATACGCAGTATTTT. This sequence encodes CAIRGSIAGVLEADTQYF.

The chain employs TRBV2 and TRBJ2-5, with D possibly matching TRBD2 (6 bases). In germline, CDR1 is SNHLY, CDR2 FYNNEI. This CDR3 is built from 16 residues. V was trimmed by 7 bases and J by 5 bases, leaving 23 bases between them. The DNA for the CDR3 is TGTGCCAGCACACCCCGGACACGACTAGATGTTGAGACCCAGTACTTC. It codes for CASTPRTRLDVETQYF.

This clone has only a few counts. The chain uses TRBV6-1 and TRBJ1-4; 8 nucleotides agree with TRBD1. The CDR3 has 17 amino acids. V was clipped by 3 bases and J by 0 bases; unmatched bases: 6. Germline CDR1 is MNHNS and CDR2 is SASEGT. In nucleotides, the CDR3 is TGTGCCAGCAGTGACCCTCCGGGACAGGCAACTAATGAAAAACTGTTTTTT. This gives the protein CASSDPPGQATNEKLFF.

V gene TRBV7-3 combines with J gene TRBJ2-3; TRBD2 matches 8 bases. The V gene's germline CDR1 is SGHTA and CDR2 FQGTGA. V dropped 1 base and J dropped 3; count of bases not matched to a gene: 6. The CDR3 is 16 residues long. CDR3 region: CASSLMAGGRTDTQYF. DNA of the CDR3: TGTGCCAGCAGCTTAATGGCGGGAGGACGGACAGATACGCAGTATTTT.

The rearrangement joins TRBV18 to TRBJ2-5, with D tentatively TRBD1 (5 bases). The CDR3 extends over 13 amino acids. Germline assignment: CDR1 KGHSH and CDR2 LQKENI. V was pared by 1 base and J by 5 bases, with 8 bases between. This CDR3 is CASSPQGRETQYF. Here the CDR3 DNA reads TGTGCCAGCTCACCACAGGGGCGGGAGACCCAGTACTTC.

The chain has TRBV28 and TRBJ2-1; 7 bases are a match to TRBD1. This CDR3 region has 15 residues. V shed 6 bases and J 2 bases; nucleotides not matched to a gene: 7. The germline V gene has CDR1 MDHEN and CDR2 SYDVKM. CDR3 residues: CASSYSTGTYNEQFF. The DNA of the CDR3 is TGTGCCAGCAGCTATTCGACAGGGACCTACAATGAGCAGTTCTTC. The full variable domain, in which reference TRBV28 and TRBJ2-1 provide the parts outside the CDR3, is DVKVTQSSRYLVKRTGEKVFLECVQDMDHENMFWYRQDPGLGLRLIYFSYDVKMKEKGDIPEGYSVSREKKERFSLILESASTNQTSMYLCASSYSTGTYNEQFFGPGTRLTVL.

The chain couples TRBV15 to TRBJ2-7, with D perhaps matching TRBD1 (5 bases). V lost 2 bases and J lost 1, with 6 bases in between. The CDR3 is made up of 13 amino acids. The germline CDR1 and CDR2 sequences are LNHNV and YYDKDF (reference sequence). CDR3 sequence (DNA): TGTGCCACCAGCAGACAGGGATCCTACGAGCAGTACTTC. Protein: CATSRQGSYEQYF. The full variable domain, rest sourced from reference TRBV15 and TRBJ2-7, is DAMVIQNPRYQVTQFGKPVTLSCSQTLNHNVMYWYQQKSSQAPKLLFHYYDKDFNNEADTPDNFQSRRPNTSFCFLDIRSPGLGDTAMYLCATSRQGSYEQYFGPGTRLTVT.

This clone has more than one count but fewer than ten. The V and J genes are TRBV5-4 and TRBJ1-4, with D possibly matching TRBD1 (6 bases). Looked up from germline, CDR1 is SGHNT and CDR2 is YYREEE (reference sequence). The V and J ends lost 5 bases and 1 base respectively, with 12 bases between them. The CDR3 is made up of 15 amino acids. The CDR3 nucleotides are TGTGCCAGCAGTTTTACAGGGAGAACTAATGAAAAACTGTTTTTT. It encodes CASSFTGRTNEKLFF.

This clone has just a few counts. The chain is built from TRBV7-8 and TRBJ2-1; the match to TRBD2 covers 10 bases. The germline V gene encodes CDR1 SGHVS and CDR2 FQNEAQ. Trimming cost V 4 bases and J 7 bases; bases outside gene matches: 10. This CDR3 has 16 residues. The CDR3 DNA is TGTGCCAGCAGCTCCAGCGGGAGGGCCTTGGGGAATGAGCAGTTCTTC. Its protein is CASSSSGRALGNEQFF.

This clone was recorded a few times. V and J are TRBV28 and TRBJ2-7; D gene ambiguous. The CDR3 is 15 amino acids. Trimming removed 3 bases from V and 4 bases from J, with 16 bases in between. Per germline, CDR1 MDHEN and CDR2 SYDVKM. CDR3 protein: CASSFPSLTQYEQYF. DNA for the CDR3: TGTGCCAGCAGTTTCCCCAGTTTAACCCAGTACGAGCAGTACTTC. Variable domain in full (rest from reference TRBV28 and TRBJ2-7): DVKVTQSSRYLVKRTGEKVFLECVQDMDHENMFWYRQDPGLGLRLIYFSYDVKMKEKGDIPEGYSVSREKKERFSLILESASTNQTSMYLCASSFPSLTQYEQYFGPGTRLTVT.

A few counts support this clone. Sequence at one end of the junction differs from germline and may be a read error. V gene TRBV7-2 combines with J gene TRBJ1-5, with D perhaps matching TRBD1 (5 bases). Germline CDR1 reads SGHTA; CDR2 reads FQGNSA. The length of the CDR3 is 14 residues. The CDR3 is CASGAIISSQPRHF. The CDR3 DNA reads as TGTGCCAGCGGGGCGATCATTTCCTCTCAGCCCCGGCATTTT.

This clone has a count of ten or more. This sequence joins TRBV6-4 and TRBJ2-3, with a weak D call TRBD2 (5 bases). This CDR3 spans 15 amino acids. The V and J ends lost 4 bases and 0 bases respectively, with 11 bases between them. The germline V gene has CDR1 MRHNA and CDR2 SNTAGT. CDR3 DNA: TGTGCCAGCAGTGTAGAGGGCGGGAGCACAGATACGCAGTATTTT. It translates to CASSVEGGSTDTQYF.

Here the CDR3 DNA reads TGTGCCAGCAGTCCCCGAACTAGCGGGAGAAATGAGCAGTTCTTC. Translating gives CASSPRTSGRNEQFF. J is TRBJ2-1 and V is TRBV2; TRBD2 matches at 11 bases. The V gene's germline CDR1 is SNHLY and CDR2 FYNNEI. After removal of 5 bases from V and 7 bases from J, the junction contained 7 bases not matched to a gene. This CDR3 comprises 15 residues. The entire variable domain, with the rest obtained from reference TRBV2 and TRBJ2-1, is as follows: EPEVTQTPSHQVTQMGQEVILRCVPISNHLYFYWYRQILGQKVEFLVSFYNNEISEKSEIFDDQFSVERPDGSNFTLKIRSTKLEDSAMYFCASSPRTSGRNEQFFGPGTRLTVL.

V is TRBV19 and J is TRBJ1-3, with D possibly being TRBD1 (5 bases). The germline V gene encodes CDR1 LNHDA and CDR2 SQIVND (reference sequence). This CDR3 comprises 14 residues. The V and J ends lost 10 bases and 0 bases respectively, with 13 bases between them. CDR3 in DNA: TGTGCCACTAATCGCGGGGCCTCTGGAAACACCATATATTTT. Protein sequence: CATNRGASGNTIYF.

The J gene is TRBJ1-1, the V gene TRBV28, with a tentative D call TRBD1 (5 bases). The V and J ends lost 5 bases and 1 base respectively, with 11 bases between them. The germline V gene encodes CDR1 MDHEN and CDR2 SYDVKM. The CDR3 covers 14 residues. In DNA form, the CDR3 reads TGTGCCAGCAGTCCCGACAGAGCGAACACTGAAGCTTTCTTT. Protein: CASSPDRANTEAFF.

This clone turned up a few times. V usage is TRBV2 and J usage is TRBJ1-2; D might be TRBD1 (5 bases). The CDR3 totals 14 residues. Germline V gene lookup returns CDR1 SNHLY and CDR2 FYNNEI. Trimming took off 4 bases at V and 7 bases at J, with 16 bases between the two ends. The CDR3 coding sequence is TGTGCCAGCAGTGTCATCCTGGGGGGACGTGGCTACACCTTC. Its protein is CASSVILGGRGYTF.

V usage is TRBV6-5 and J usage is TRBJ1-1; D not resolved. This CDR3 contains 11 residues. V was cut by 5 bases and J by 8 bases, with 9 bases left in between. Germline V gives CDR1 MNHEY, CDR2 SVGAGI. CDR3 DNA: TGTGCCAGCAGTCGGACTGGAGAAGCTTTCTTT. Residues: CASSRTGEAFF.

V usage is TRBV30 and J usage is TRBJ1-3, with 7 bases that match TRBD1. The length of the CDR3 is 16 residues. Germline V gene data show CDR1 as GTSNPN and CDR2 as SVGIG (reference sequence). V lost 8 bases, J lost 3 bases, and 16 bases stayed unmatched. The CDR3 protein is CAGKYLQGSGGNTIYF. CDR3 coding DNA: TGTGCCGGCAAATATTTACAGGGGTCGGGTGGAAACACCATATATTTT. Supplemented by reference TRBV30 and TRBJ1-3, the full variable domain reads SQTIHQWPATLVQPVGSPLSLECTVEGTSNPNLYWYRQAAGRGLQLLFYSVGIGQISSEVPQNLSASRPQDRQFILSSKKLLLSDSGFYLCAGKYLQGSGGNTIYFGEGSWLTVV.

V usage is TRBV6-4 and J usage is TRBJ2-1; a possible D gene is TRBD2 (5 bases). The CDR3 is 13 residues long. The germline V and J ends were trimmed by 3 bases and 7 bases, with 10 bases remaining between them. Germline loops: CDR1 MRHNA, CDR2 SNTAGT. CDR3 loop: CASSETGINEQFF. The CDR3 nucleotides read TGTGCCAGCAGTGAAACGGGGATAAATGAGCAGTTCTTC.

Only a few counts were recorded for this clone. In DNA, the CDR3 is TGCAGCGTTGAGGACAGCTCCTACGAGCAGTACTTC. This sequence encodes CSVEDSSYEQYF. The chain uses TRBV29-1 and TRBJ2-7; D is possibly TRBD1 (6 bases). The CDR3 has 12 amino acids. With 3 bases removed from V and 0 bases from J, the gap between germline ends came to 6 bases. Germline lookup yields CDR1 SQVTM and CDR2 ANQGSEA.

The chain links TRBV12-5 to TRBJ2-5; TRBD2 agrees at 15 bases. Germline lookup yields CDR1 LGHNT and CDR2 FRNRAP. There are 16 residues in the CDR3. The V segment lost 5 bases and the J segment 5 bases; nucleotides outside the gene matches: 6. The CDR3 here is CASGPGLAGGRETQYF. CDR3 sequence (DNA): TGTGCTAGTGGTCCAGGACTAGCGGGGGGGCGGGAGACCCAGTACTTC.

The rearrangement links TRBV5-1 to TRBJ2-3; 9 bases are a match to TRBD2. V lost 4 bases and J lost 4; bases outside the gene matches: 10. Germline loops: CDR1 SGHRS, CDR2 YFSETQ. This CDR3 contains 16 residues. CDR3 in DNA: TGCGCCAGCAGCCCGAATAGCGGGGGTGCGTCAGATACGCAGTATTTT. Protein sequence: CASSPNSGGASDTQYF. The whole variable domain, remainder taken from reference TRBV5-1 and TRBJ2-3, is KAGVTQTPRYLIKTRGQQVTLSCSPISGHRSVSWYQQTPGQGLQFLFEYFSETQRNKGNFPGRFSGRQFSNSRSEMNVSTLELGDSALYLCASSPNSGGASDTQYFGPGTRLTVL.

This clone was counted a few times. The chain joins TRBV27 to TRBJ1-1; 9 bases line up with TRBD1. The CDR3 totals 18 residues. Germline V gives CDR1 MNHEY, CDR2 SMNVEV (reference sequence). The V segment lost 6 bases and the J segment 1 base; nucleotides outside the gene matches: 15. CDR3 residues: CASRKGTGPFTQNTEAFF. The CDR3 DNA is TGTGCCAGCAGAAAAGGGACAGGGCCGTTTACCCAGAACACTGAAGCTTTCTTT.

The chain combines TRBV4-2 with TRBJ2-1; TRBD2 matches at 9 bases. V lost 4 bases to trimming and J lost 3 bases; unmatched junction nucleotides: 7. The CDR3 contains 16 residues. Germline-derived CDR1 and CDR2 are LGHNA and YNFKEQ. CDR3 nucleotide sequence: TGTGCCAGCAGCCCCAGTTTAGCGGGAGACTACAATGAGCAGTTCTTC. Protein sequence: CASSPSLAGDYNEQFF.

There are a few counts of this clone. This rearrangement joins TRBV19 to TRBJ2-1; tentative D call: TRBD1 (6 bases). The CDR3 extends over 14 amino acids. The germline gives CDR1 LNHDA, CDR2 SQIVND (reference sequence). Trimming pared 4 bases from V and 4 bases from J, leaving 11 bases between. The CDR3 DNA sequence: TGTGCCAGTAGTAAGGACAGAGAATACAATGAGCAGTTCTTC. Translating gives CASSKDREYNEQFF. The full variable domain, completed using reference TRBV19 and TRBJ2-1, is DGGITQSPKYLFRKEGQNVTLSCEQNLNHDAMYWYRQDPGQGLRLIYYSQIVNDFQKGDIAEGYSVSREKKESFPLTVTSAQKNPTAFYLCASSKDREYNEQFFGPGTRLTVL.